A selection of T cell receptor beta chains follows, all from one sample in a study of CD8 T cells in Susac syndrome. TCRdb independently ran MiXCR on the immunoSEQ multiplex PCR reads; one entry per CDR3 protein. The sample yields some 180,000 distinct CDR3 sequences, about 95% seen once. Sequencing was performed on CD4+ T cells from PBMCs. The source is a human donor in good health. Both conserved end residues are part of each CDR3. The D gene is left open where the match is weak. Clone size is given for some rows only: seen once, a few or many times, or a class if the clone is expanded.

clone_size,j_call,v_call,d_call,cdr3_aa,cdr3_nt
NA,TRBJ2-7,TRBV11-2,NA,CASSWGRSEQYF,TGTGCCAGCAGCTGGGGTCGTTCCGAGCAGTACTTC
NA,TRBJ2-7,TRBV7-9,TRBD2,CASSLVGGLSYEQYF,TGTGCCAGCAGCTTAGTGGGAGGGCTCTCCTACGAGCAGTACTTC
NA,TRBJ1-1,TRBV3-1,NA,CASSLSRKDTEAFF,TGTGCCAGCAGCCTCAGCAGAAAAGACACTGAAGCTTTCTTT
once,TRBJ2-6,TRBV7-2,NA,CASSLFPGANVLTF,TGTGCCAGCAGCTTATTCCCTGGGGCCAACGTCCTGACTTTC
NA,TRBJ2-7,TRBV4-3,NA,CASSQSTGSREQYF,TGCGCCAGCAGCCAATCGACAGGCTCCCGCGAGCAGTACTTC
NA,TRBJ2-7,TRBV6-6,NA,CASSYRGTYDEQYF,TGTGCCAGCAGTTATCGGGGGACTTACGACGAGCAGTACTTC
NA,TRBJ2-6,TRBV25-1,NA,CASKISGANVLTF,TGTGCCAGCAAGATCTCTGGGGCCAACGTCCTGACTTTC
NA,TRBJ2-2,TRBV5-1,TRBD2,CASSLVGSGTGELFF,TGCGCCAGCAGCTTGGTTGGTAGCGGGACCGGGGAGCTGTTTTTT
NA,TRBJ2-4,TRBV7-9,NA,CASSFRGGNIQYF,TGTGCCAGCAGCTTTAGGGGAGGAAACATTCAGTACTTC
once,TRBJ2-3,TRBV27,NA,CASSLGITQYF,TGTGCCAGCAGTTTAGGGATTACGCAGTATTTT
NA,TRBJ2-3,TRBV20-1,NA,CSVPQGPTDTQYF,TGCAGTGTCCCACAGGGACCCACAGATACGCAGTATTTT
NA,TRBJ2-5,TRBV20-1,NA,CSARRQKSETQYF,TGCAGTGCTAGGCGGCAGAAATCGGAGACCCAGTACTTC
once,TRBJ2-1,TRBV29-1,NA,CSAAGTMGFYNEQFF,TGCAGCGCCGCCGGGACCATGGGATTCTACAATGAGCAGTTCTTC
NA,TRBJ2-3,TRBV6-5,TRBD2,CASSYESAGADTQYF,TGTGCCAGCAGTTACGAGTCCGCGGGGGCAGATACGCAGTATTTT
NA,TRBJ2-2,TRBV3-1,TRBD2,CASSQGGGVTGELFF,TGTGCCAGCAGCCAAGGCGGGGGGGTGACCGGGGAGCTGTTTTTT
NA,TRBJ2-5,TRBV27,TRBD2,CASSALAGDQETQYF,TGTGCCAGCAGTGCCTTAGCGGGTGACCAAGAGACCCAGTACTTC
NA,TRBJ2-5,TRBV18,NA,CASSPGGGQETQYF,TGTGCCAGCTCACCAGGCGGCGGGCAAGAGACCCAGTACTTC
NA,TRBJ2-7,TRBV29-1,TRBD1,CSAGGQGMTYF,TGCAGCGCCGGGGGACAGGGTATGACGTACTTC
once,TRBJ2-7,TRBV9,TRBD1,CASSNTGGSEQYF,TGTGCCAGCAGCAATACAGGGGGGAGTGAGCAGTACTTC
NA,TRBJ2-3,TRBV6-1,NA,CASSRLTAGLGTDTQYF,TGTGCCAGCAGCCGCTTGACGGCGGGACTCGGCACAGATACGCAGTATTTT